This T cell receptor (beta chain) was sequenced for a study of T cell responses to AZD1222 COVID-19 vaccine. Study overall: Pooling covered second doses at about 4 or about 12 weeks.

Only in-frame clones appear in the TCRdb table, and some are missing; sequencing was by immunoSEQ multiplex PCR. The table records about 83,000 clones, roughly 83% of them present only once. The CDR3 loop spans 15 amino acids. Per germline, CDR1 SGHVS and CDR2 FQNEAQ. Deletions cut 4 bases from V and 3 bases from J, with 16 bases between. In regard to this clone: No antigen is known for it.

Study outcomes and limitations: Baseline seropositivity characterized only a handful of AZD1222 recipients. Donor demographics were predominantly white British with a female majority; clonal diversity may be underestimated. Nearly half of spike-specific TCRs reportedly go after variant regions that carry no mutations.

The receptor's source is an adult in good health. V gene TRBV7-8 combines with J gene TRBJ2-7; no clear D. Sequencing used peripheral blood, obtained on day 0 of AZD1222 vaccination. Here the CDR3 reads CASSSRLGRYYEQYF. For the CDR3, the DNA is TGTGCCAGCAGCTCCCGTCTGGGCAGATACTACGAGCAGTACTTC.